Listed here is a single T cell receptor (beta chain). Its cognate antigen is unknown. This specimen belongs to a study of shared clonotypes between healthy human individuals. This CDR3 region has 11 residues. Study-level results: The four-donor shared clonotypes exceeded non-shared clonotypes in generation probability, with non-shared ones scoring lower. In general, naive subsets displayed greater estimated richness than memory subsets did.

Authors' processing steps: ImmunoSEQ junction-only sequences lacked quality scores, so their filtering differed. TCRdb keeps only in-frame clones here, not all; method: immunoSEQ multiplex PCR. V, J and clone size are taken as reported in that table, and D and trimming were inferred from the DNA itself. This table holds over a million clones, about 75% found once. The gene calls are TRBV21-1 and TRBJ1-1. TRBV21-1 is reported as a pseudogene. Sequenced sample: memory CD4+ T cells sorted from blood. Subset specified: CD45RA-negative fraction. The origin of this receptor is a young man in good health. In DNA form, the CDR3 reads TGTGCCAGCAGCAAAAGCACTGAAGCTTTCTTT. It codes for CASSKSTEAFF.